This T cell receptor (beta chain) was retrieved from a study of regulatory T cells in long-lasting Graves disease. Time point meaning: persistent/refractory GD, antithyroid drugs over 5 years with positive TRAb. Isolated PBMC RNA provided the starting material for the TCR library. This clonotype was counted ten times or more. Sequencing libraries for TCR beta were prepared with iRepertoire HTBI primers and Arm-PCR of CDR3 regions. Each CDR3 protein is one row after TCRdb ran MiXCR on the multiplex PCR reads. The table has some 450,000 distinct CDR3 sequences, around 24% seen once. The sample here was peripheral blood mononuclear cells (PBMCs), taken when the disease was refractory, from a patient treated with antithyroid drugs. The receptor comes from a female donor with Graves disease.

The CDR3 DNA sequence: TGTGCCAGCAGTTACTCGAGGTTCGGCTACGAGCAGTACTTC. It is translated as CASSYSRFGYEQYF. The chain recombines TRBV6-5 with TRBJ2-7, with D uncertain. The V gene lost 0 bases and the J gene lost 3 bases, with 9 bases spanning the gap. Germline values: CDR1 MNHEY, CDR2 SVGAGI. The CDR3 totals 14 residues.